One and the same sample provided the 25 T cell receptor beta chains below, sequenced in a study of cytomegalovirus exposure and HLA in healthy donors. With 60 Vbeta and 13 Jbeta primers, the PCR was carried out. TCRdb's copy holds only in-frame clones and misses some; the assay was immunoSEQ multiplex PCR. The sample holds some 130,000 clones; 80% are singletons and the top ten take approximately 2%. The sequenced sample consisted of PBMCs. The origin of the receptors is a man in his thirties or forties in good health and CMV-seronegative.

The chain is built from TRBV30 and TRBJ2-7, with a tentative D call TRBD1 (6 bases). Germline CDR1 and CDR2: GTSNPN and SVGIG (reference sequence). V was shortened by 5 bases and J by 0 bases, with 14 bases between the two germline ends. The CDR3 is 14 residues long. The CDR3: CAWARDRSSYEQYF. The CDR3 DNA sequence: TGTGCCTGGGCCCGTGACAGGAGCTCCTACGAGCAGTACTTC.

The CDR3 region is CASSLLRAATTEAFF. In DNA, the CDR3 is TGTGCCAGCAGCTTACTCAGGGCTGCGACCACTGAAGCTTTCTTT. This chain links TRBV7-9 with TRBJ1-1, with a weak D call TRBD1 (5 bases). V was pared by 2 bases and J by 4 bases, with 14 bases between. The CDR3 has 15 amino acids. Germline CDR1 SEHNR, CDR2 FQNEAQ (reference sequence).

The chain's CDR3 is CASSKGGLAGGTSTDTQYF. CDR3 DNA: TGTGCCAGCAGCAAAGGGGGACTAGCGGGAGGCACTAGCACAGATACGCAGTATTTT. The chain recombines TRBV21-1 with TRBJ2-3; TRBD2 reflects the table's D call only, with no check against the DNA. TRBV21-1 is classified as a pseudogene. The CDR3 extends over 19 amino acids.

This clone was counted between two and nine times. The CDR3 sequence is CASSYFPGQAYGYTF. The CDR3 DNA sequence: TGTGCCAGCAGTTACTTCCCAGGACAGGCCTATGGCTACACCTTC. The V and J genes are TRBV6-6 and TRBJ1-2; 7 nucleotides line up with TRBD1. Germline CDR1 reads MNHNY; CDR2 reads SVGAGI (reference sequence). There are 15 residues in the CDR3. V lost 1 base, J lost 4 bases, and 6 bases stayed unmatched.

The V gene is TRBV30, the J gene TRBJ2-1, with TRBD2 identical over 10 bases. Unmatched junction bases numbered 8, after V lost 0 bases and J lost 9 bases. The CDR3 has 15 residues. Germline V lookup: CDR1 GTSNPN, CDR2 SVGIG (reference sequence). The CDR3 reads CAWSVRLAGDREQFF. CDR3 bases: TGTGCCTGGAGTGTAAGGCTAGCGGGAGATCGTGAGCAGTTCTTC.

The rearrangement links TRBV5-4 to TRBJ1-2, with 8 bases lining up with TRBD1. Trimming removed 0 bases from V and 8 bases from J; junction bases left unmatched: 12. There are 16 residues in the CDR3. Germline lookup yields CDR1 SGHNT and CDR2 YYREEE (reference sequence). This CDR3 is CASSLGGGRGLGGYTF. Here the CDR3 DNA reads TGTGCCAGCAGCTTGGGGGGGGGCAGGGGGCTCGGGGGCTACACCTTC. Variable domain in full (rest from reference TRBV5-4 and TRBJ1-2): ETGVTQSPTHLIKTRGQQVTLRCSSQSGHNTVSWYQQALGQGPQFIFQYYREEENGRGNFPPRFSGLQFPNYSSELNVNALELDDSALYLCASSLGGGRGLGGYTFGSGTRLTVV.

J is TRBJ2-2 and V is TRBV7-6, with D possibly matching TRBD1 (5 bases). Trimming took 6 bases from V and 6 from J, leaving 14 bases between them. CDR1 SGHVS and CDR2 FNYEAQ come from the germline V gene. The CDR3 is made up of 14 amino acids. CDR3 DNA: TGTGCCAGCAGTCTTGACAGTGAAGCCGGGGAGCTGTTTTTT. This gives the protein CASSLDSEAGELFF.

CDR3 residues: CASSYSTSRLETQYF. DNA of the CDR3: TGTGCCAGCAGTTACTCGACTAGTCGGTTGGAGACCCAGTACTTC. This chain joins TRBV6-5 and TRBJ2-5; tentatively, D is TRBD2 (6 bases). Trimming cost V 0 bases and J 5 bases, with 13 bases left between them. Germline-derived CDR1 and CDR2 are MNHEY and SVGAGI. This CDR3 has 15 amino acids.

Details on this clone: This same CDR3 is encoded by further DNA sequences in the sample. V and J are TRBV7-2 and TRBJ1-2; TRBD1 might be the D (6 bases). Germline CDR1 SGHTA, CDR2 FQGNSA. V gave up 5 bases and J gave up 1 base, with 8 bases separating them. The CDR3 extends over 13 amino acids. CDR3 region: CASSPDSNYGYTF. For the CDR3, the DNA is TGTGCCAGCAGCCCGGACAGTAACTATGGCTACACCTTC.

This chain connects TRBV7-2 to TRBJ1-3; 10 bases are a match to TRBD1. CDR3 size: 14 residues. Germline V CDR1 and CDR2: SGHTA, FQGNSA. Unmatched junction bases numbered 4, after V lost 2 bases and J lost 9 bases. The CDR3 spells CASSLHGTGVTIYF. The CDR3 DNA reads as TGTGCCAGCAGCTTACATGGGACAGGGGTCACCATATATTTT. Combining the CDR3 with reference TRBV7-2 and TRBJ1-3 gives the whole variable domain GAGVSQSPSNKVTEKGKDVELRCDPISGHTALYWYRQSLGQGLEFLIYFQGNSAPDKSGLPSDRFSAERTGGSVSTLTIQRTQQEDSAVYLCASSLHGTGVTIYFGEGSWLTVV.

This clone was recorded once. Other DNA sequences in the same sample also yield this CDR3. This CDR3 reads CASSYPGDGNTEAFF. CDR3 DNA: TGTGCCAGCAGTTACCCGGGGGACGGAAACACTGAAGCTTTCTTT. The gene calls are TRBV28 and TRBJ1-1, with a weak D call TRBD1 (5 bases). CDR1 and CDR2 from the germline V gene are MDHEN and SYDVKM. CDR3 length: 15 amino acids. Trimming left V 4 bases short and J 2 bases short, with 14 bases between.

The chain joins TRBV29-1 to TRBJ2-7; the match to TRBD2 covers 8 bases. V gave up 6 bases and J gave up 4 bases; unmatched junction bases: 11. Germline V lookup: CDR1 SQVTM, CDR2 ANQGSEA. CDR3 size: 14 residues. CDR3: CSVIPGTRHYEQYF. The CDR3, as DNA: TGCAGCGTGATCCCCGGGACTAGGCATTACGAGCAGTACTTC.

This CDR3 reads CASSKQRDTEAFF. In DNA form, the CDR3 reads TGTGCCAGCAGTAAACAACGGGACACTGAAGCTTTCTTT. The chain links TRBV28 to TRBJ1-1; D is uncertain. Trimming pared 5 bases from V and 3 bases from J, leaving 10 bases between. CDR3 length: 13 residues. Germline CDR1 and CDR2: MDHEN and SYDVKM.

This clone was observed a handful of times. The chain couples TRBV2 to TRBJ1-5; the match to TRBD1 covers 9 bases. The CDR3 spans 12 residues. Germline V gives CDR1 SNHLY, CDR2 FYNNEI. V lost 6 bases to trimming and J lost 6 bases; unmatched junction nucleotides: 0. In DNA, the CDR3 is TGTGCCAGCAGGACAGGGGGTCAGCCCCAGCATTTT. It translates to CASRTGGQPQHF. Full variable domain (outside the CDR3, taken from reference TRBV2 and TRBJ1-5): EPEVTQTPSHQVTQMGQEVILRCVPISNHLYFYWYRQILGQKVEFLVSFYNNEISEKSEIFDDQFSVERPDGSNFTLKIRSTKLEDSAMYFCASRTGGQPQHFGDGTRLSIL.

The V and J genes are TRBV28 and TRBJ2-1, with TRBD2 identical over 8 bases. The V segment lost 2 bases and the J segment 3 bases; nucleotides outside the gene matches: 3. The CDR3 has 15 amino acids. The germline CDR1 and CDR2 sequences are MDHEN and SYDVKM. CDR3 protein: CASSLGGRFYNEQFF. The CDR3 DNA reads TGTGCCAGCAGTTTAGGCGGGAGGTTCTACAATGAGCAGTTCTTC.

The rearrangement joins TRBV6-5 to TRBJ2-3; possible D gene TRBD2, 5 bases. Germline-derived CDR1 and CDR2 are MNHEY and SVGAGI. V lost 2 bases to trimming and J lost 6 bases, with 15 bases between them. The CDR3 spans 15 residues. The CDR3 spells CASSYGGGKLDTQYF. The CDR3, as DNA: TGTGCCAGCAGTTACGGTGGAGGCAAATTGGATACGCAGTATTTT.

The rearrangement links TRBV5-4 to TRBJ2-7, with D unclear. Trimming removed 2 bases at V and 5 bases at J, with 8 bases between. Germline CDR1 is SGHNT and CDR2 is YYREEE (reference sequence). This CDR3 region has 12 residues. The CDR3 reads CASSLISNEQYF. CDR3 nucleotides: TGTGCCAGCAGCTTAATTTCTAACGAGCAGTACTTC.

This clone was seen only once. CDR3 DNA sequence: TGCGCCAGCAGTCGGGACTACCCGAACACCGGGGAGCTGTTTTTT. It encodes CASSRDYPNTGELFF. The V call is TRBV10-2, the J call TRBJ2-2; TRBD2 matches at 7 bases. The V gene end was trimmed by 5 bases and the J gene end by 0 bases; junction bases not matched to a gene: 3. From germline, CDR1 is WSHSY and CDR2 SAAADI. This CDR3 contains 15 residues.

J is TRBJ2-7 and V is TRBV18; 7 nucleotides agree with TRBD1. The germline CDR1 and CDR2 sequences are KGHSH and LQKENI. V shed 0 bases, J shed 10 bases, and the junction held 9 bases outside the gene matches. The CDR3 spans 14 residues. The DNA of the CDR3 is TGTGCCAGCTCACCACCGGGGACAGCAGGGTATCAGTACTTC. Translated: CASSPPGTAGYQYF.

CDR3 amino acids: CAWSVLEDTQYF. The CDR3 DNA follows: TGTGCCTGGAGTGTACTAGAAGATACGCAGTATTTT. The chain couples TRBV30 to TRBJ2-3, with D perhaps TRBD2 (5 bases). Looked up from germline, CDR1 is GTSNPN and CDR2 is SVGIG (reference sequence). The V gene lost 0 bases and the J gene lost 5 bases, with 6 bases spanning the gap. The CDR3 is 12 residues long.

To note about this clone: In the same sample, other DNA sequences code for this CDR3. CDR3 DNA: TGTGCCAGCAGCCTGAGCACAGATACGCAGTATTTT. Protein product: CASSLSTDTQYF. The rearrangement joins TRBV7-9 to TRBJ2-3; D remains ambiguous. Germline values: CDR1 SEHNR, CDR2 FQNEAQ (reference sequence). This CDR3 spans 12 amino acids. Trimming removed 5 bases at V and 0 bases at J, with 3 bases between.

The chain employs TRBV29-1 and TRBJ2-3; 8 bases are shared with TRBD2. The germline gives CDR1 SQVTM, CDR2 ANQGSEA. The CDR3 has 16 amino acids. Unmatched junction bases numbered 6, after V lost 1 base and J lost 0 bases. The CDR3 bases are TGCAGCGTTGAAGCCGTGCTAGCGGGTAGCACAGATACGCAGTATTTT. Translating it yields CSVEAVLAGSTDTQYF.

This chain joins TRBV14 and TRBJ1-1; D may be TRBD1 (5 bases). Trimming removed 6 bases from V and 1 base from J, with 9 bases in between. Germline CDR1 SGHDN, CDR2 FVKESK. The CDR3 totals 13 residues. CDR3 sequence (DNA): TGTGCCAGCAGAACGCAGGGGAACACTGAAGCTTTCTTT. As protein: CASRTQGNTEAFF. Supplemented by reference TRBV14 and TRBJ1-1, the full variable domain reads EAGVTQFPSHSVIEKGQTVTLRCDPISGHDNLYWYRRVMGKEIKFLLHFVKESKQDESGMPNNRFLAERTGGTYSTLKVQPAELEDSGVYFCASRTQGNTEAFFGQGTRLTVV.

The chain employs TRBV28 and TRBJ2-5; TRBD1 is a possible D gene (7 bases). V shed 4 bases and J shed 5 bases, with 8 bases lying between them. CDR1 and CDR2 (germline): MDHEN, SYDVKM. This CDR3 region has 12 residues. CDR3 in DNA: TGTGCCAGCAGTTCAGGGGGGGAGACCCAGTACTTC. Translating gives CASSSGGETQYF.

The V and J genes are TRBV11-2 and TRBJ2-3; the D is unclear. The germline gives CDR1 SGHAT, CDR2 FQNNGV. The CDR3 covers 15 residues. V lost 2 bases, J lost 6 bases, and 15 bases lay in between. CDR3 coding DNA: TGTGCCAGCAGCTTATTAGTCCCGGGTGGTGATACGCAGTATTTT. Translating it yields CASSLLVPGGDTQYF.